This note documents a single T cell receptor (beta chain) sequence. This clonotype was recorded many times. Its antigen is not yet known. Base qualities are missing; no much larger clone stands one base away. The treatment or condition label corresponds to: allogeneic hematopoietic cell transplantation with graft depleted of TCRalphabeta T cells and CD19 B cells. TCRalphabeta/CD19-depleted allogeneic hematopoietic cell grafts were given to the transplant recipients, all of whom were children. For CDR1 and CDR2, the germline V gene lists MDHEN and SYDVKM. V is shortened by 7 bases, J by 4 bases, and the region joining them spans 20 bases. Counted from cysteine to phenylalanine, this CDR3 has 17 amino acids. Just the 51-base CDR3 DNA is kept, in frame starting at base 1. Libraries were constructed by PCR. Sequencing was carried out with an Illumina HiSeq 2500. To normalize quantification of the TCRbeta repertoire, the TCR libraries were built with molecular barcoding that relied on unique molecular identifiers. TCRdb's own reprocessing of the public reads used fastp at Q25 and MiXCR and kept productive beta chains. Each record represents a unique CDR3 protein, reported with the most common genes and DNA among its rows. This sample has hundreds of thousands of distinct CDR3 sequences in its table, and 13% of those were observed once. 2.2% of the sample is held by the ten biggest clonotypes.

The data are from a study of T-cell reconstitution after alpha-beta-depleted transplantation in children (dated by TCRdb to the mid-2010s). In terms of the full investigation: Using TCR repertoire profiling, the study followed T-cell immune reconstitution in a quantitative way in children after TCRalphabeta/CD19-depleted allogeneic hematopoietic cell transplantation. The paper's findings and limits, for the study overall: The apparently early alphabetaT-cell count recovery about two months after transplant was reportedly dependent on only several hundred rapidly expanded clones derived from non-depleted graft cells. The high TCRbeta diversity at day 60 in some patients was ascribed to recipient T cells and intrathymic progenitors that had survived conditioning. Over the following months the frequencies of hyperexpanded clones went down, and after one year T-cell counts and TCRbeta diversity were mostly credited to newly produced T cells.

The chain is made from TRBV28 and TRBJ1-6; the D segment could be TRBD1, given 6 matching bases. This receptor was identified in a male patient between 5 and 17 years old who had a stem cell transplant for acute myeloid leukemia, so the T cells may come from the graft donor. The sequences come from PBMCs, mostly from graft donor cells, collected 360 days after TCRalphabeta/CD19-depleted stem cell transplant. The CDR3 protein is CASNSRVRGEYNSPLHF. The DNA reads as follows: TGTGCCAGCAATAGTCGGGTCAGGGGAGAATATAATTCACCCCTCCACTTT.